This T cell receptor beta chain was documented in a study of CD8+CD57+ T cells in acquired aplastic anemia. Study in general: DNA recovered from sorted CD4+ and CD8+ cells had a mean of approximately 3.2 ug. Notes on the study in general: Patients and healthy controls showed no significant CD8+ Simpson's diversity difference.

This CDR3 has 13 residues. The germline V gene encodes CDR1 SGHTA and CDR2 FQGNSA. Trimming left V 4 bases short and J 5 bases short, with 11 bases between. The template for TCR beta VDJ and CDR3 sequence profiling was genomic DNA. In TCRdb, the reads were re-called with MiXCR into one record per CDR3 protein. This sample yields around 200,000 distinct CDR3 sequences, of which 61% are seen a single time; approximately 30% belongs to the top ten. Comments on this clonotype: Its antigen remains unknown.

Sequencing was performed on sorted CD4+, CD8+, or CD8+CD57+ T cells (not recorded which) from PBMCs. The J gene is TRBJ2-5, the V gene TRBV7-2; no reliable D call. This sequence originates from a human donor in good health. The CDR3 coding sequence is TGTGCCAGCAGCTCCCCTGCACAGGAGACCCAGTACTTC. Protein sequence: CASSSPAQETQYF.